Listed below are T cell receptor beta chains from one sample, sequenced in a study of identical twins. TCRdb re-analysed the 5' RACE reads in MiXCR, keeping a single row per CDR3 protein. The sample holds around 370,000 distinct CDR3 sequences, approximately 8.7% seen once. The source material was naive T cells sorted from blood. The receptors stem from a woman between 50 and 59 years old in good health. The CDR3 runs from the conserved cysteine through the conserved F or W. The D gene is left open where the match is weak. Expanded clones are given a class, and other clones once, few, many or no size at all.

cdr3_nt: TGTGCCAGCAGTTTGAGGCAGACGAACACTGAAGCTTTCTTT
cdr3_aa: CASSLRQTNTEAFF
v_call: TRBV12-3/TRBV12-4
clone_size: -
j_call: TRBJ1-1
d_call: -

cdr3_nt: TGCAGTGCTAGCGGTCGACAGGGTTCCTACGAGCAGTACTTC
cdr3_aa: CSASGRQGSYEQYF
v_call: TRBV20-1
clone_size: -
j_call: TRBJ2-7
d_call: TRBD1

cdr3_nt: TGTGCCAGCAGCCAAACCGTGTGGACAGGGGTCATCGGGGAGCTGTTTTTT
cdr3_aa: CASSQTVWTGVIGELFF
v_call: TRBV3-1
clone_size: few
j_call: TRBJ2-2
d_call: TRBD1

cdr3_nt: TGTGCCACCAGCCCCGAGGGAAGGGGCCGTGAGCAGTTCTTC
cdr3_aa: CATSPEGRGREQFF
v_call: TRBV15
clone_size: few
j_call: TRBJ2-1
d_call: -

cdr3_nt: TGTGCCAGCAGCGACGCGGGACACCAGGCAGATACGCAGTATTTT
cdr3_aa: CASSDAGHQADTQYF
v_call: TRBV11-3
clone_size: few
j_call: TRBJ2-3
d_call: -

cdr3_nt: TGTGCCAGCAGTTTGGGAGCGGGAGCGATTGAGCAGTTCTTC
cdr3_aa: CASSLGAGAIEQFF
v_call: TRBV12-3/TRBV12-4
clone_size: few
j_call: TRBJ2-1
d_call: TRBD2

cdr3_nt: TGCGCCAGCAGCCAAGAAATCGTGGGTTTGGACGAGCAGTACTTC
cdr3_aa: CASSQEIVGLDEQYF
v_call: TRBV4-1
clone_size: -
j_call: TRBJ2-7
d_call: -

cdr3_nt: TGCAGCGTTGAAGATCGGCAGGGGGGGTACGAACAGTACTTC
cdr3_aa: CSVEDRQGGYEQYF
v_call: TRBV29-1
clone_size: many
j_call: TRBJ2-7
d_call: -

cdr3_nt: TGTGCCAGCAGCTTAAACAGGGTCACCGGGGAGCTGTTTTTT
cdr3_aa: CASSLNRVTGELFF
v_call: TRBV11-2
clone_size: few
j_call: TRBJ2-2
d_call: -

cdr3_nt: TGTGCCAGCAGTTTCGGACAGATTAACACTGAAGCTTTCTTT
cdr3_aa: CASSFGQINTEAFF
v_call: TRBV6-5
clone_size: many
j_call: TRBJ1-1
d_call: -

cdr3_nt: TGTGCCAGCTCGCTTCAGGGCCCCCGCGAAACCCAGTACTTC
cdr3_aa: CASSLQGPRETQYF
v_call: TRBV27
clone_size: -
j_call: TRBJ2-5
d_call: -

cdr3_nt: TGTGCCAGCAGTTTTGGCGGGGATACGCAGTATTTT
cdr3_aa: CASSFGGDTQYF
v_call: TRBV5-1
clone_size: many
j_call: TRBJ2-3
d_call: -

cdr3_nt: TGTGCCAGCAGTTCCTATGCCCACAGTTACAATGAGCAGTTCTTC
cdr3_aa: CASSSYAHSYNEQFF
v_call: TRBV27
clone_size: -
j_call: TRBJ2-1
d_call: -

cdr3_nt: TGTGCCAGCAGTGAAAGGACAGGGAAGGGCACTGAAGCTTTCTTT
cdr3_aa: CASSERTGKGTEAFF
v_call: TRBV2
clone_size: few
j_call: TRBJ1-1
d_call: TRBD1

cdr3_nt: TGTGCTAGTGGATGGACAGCGGACAATCAGCCCCAGCATTTT
cdr3_aa: CASGWTADNQPQHF
v_call: TRBV12-5
clone_size: few
j_call: TRBJ1-5
d_call: -

cdr3_nt: TGTGCCAGCAGCTCCGGGACTAGCGGGAGGAATGAGCAGTTCTTC
cdr3_aa: CASSSGTSGRNEQFF
v_call: TRBV3-1
clone_size: -
j_call: TRBJ2-1
d_call: TRBD2

cdr3_nt: TGCGCCAGCAGCTTGGATCTGGATGAGCAGTTCTTC
cdr3_aa: CASSLDLDEQFF
v_call: TRBV5-1
clone_size: few
j_call: TRBJ2-1
d_call: -

cdr3_nt: TGCGCCAGCAGGGGACTAGATGGTATAGAGACCCAGTACTTC
cdr3_aa: CASRGLDGIETQYF
v_call: TRBV5-1
clone_size: many
j_call: TRBJ2-5
d_call: TRBD2

cdr3_nt: TGCGCCAGCAGCTTGGACGGGGCCATTAGGGGTGAGCAGTTCTTC
cdr3_aa: CASSLDGAIRGEQFF
v_call: TRBV5-1
clone_size: -
j_call: TRBJ2-1
d_call: -

cdr3_nt: TGCGCCAGCAGCCCCCTCTCGTTTCCGACTAGGCGCGATGAGCAGTTCTTC
cdr3_aa: CASSPLSFPTRRDEQFF
v_call: TRBV5-1
clone_size: -
j_call: TRBJ2-1
d_call: -

cdr3_nt: TGCAGTGCTAGCGGGACAGGAAAGACTAACTATGGCTACACCTTC
cdr3_aa: CSASGTGKTNYGYTF
v_call: TRBV20-1
clone_size: -
j_call: TRBJ1-2
d_call: TRBD1

cdr3_nt: TGTGCCAGCAGCCCTCGGACGGGCGGCTACACCTTC
cdr3_aa: CASSPRTGGYTF
v_call: TRBV7-8
clone_size: -
j_call: TRBJ1-2
d_call: -

cdr3_nt: TGCGCCAGCAGCTTGGGTCTAGCGGGAGGCACCGGGGAGCTGTTTTTT
cdr3_aa: CASSLGLAGGTGELFF
v_call: TRBV5-1
clone_size: many
j_call: TRBJ2-2
d_call: TRBD2

cdr3_nt: TGTGCCAGCAGCCGATATACTTCAGGGATTATCGCTTTCTTT
cdr3_aa: CASSRYTSGIIAFF
v_call: TRBV7-9
clone_size: few
j_call: TRBJ1-1
d_call: -

cdr3_nt: TGTGCCAGCAGCGCGATAAACAGGGCGGCTGAAGCTTTCTTT
cdr3_aa: CASSAINRAAEAFF
v_call: TRBV5-5
clone_size: few
j_call: TRBJ1-1
d_call: -

cdr3_nt: TGTGCCCGTTGGGGGCTCACAGATACGCAGTATTTT
cdr3_aa: CARWGLTDTQYF
v_call: TRBV9
clone_size: -
j_call: TRBJ2-3
d_call: -

cdr3_nt: TGCAGCGTCGTGGGACAGGGTCAGCATGGCTACACCTTC
cdr3_aa: CSVVGQGQHGYTF
v_call: TRBV29-1
clone_size: many
j_call: TRBJ1-2
d_call: TRBD1

cdr3_nt: TGCGCCAGCCGACGTACTACCGGGGAGCTGTTTTTT
cdr3_aa: CASRRTTGELFF
v_call: TRBV5-1
clone_size: many
j_call: TRBJ2-2
d_call: -

cdr3_nt: TGTGCCAGCACCCCGGGGGGTTTAGCGGGAGTCTCAGATACGCAGTATTTT
cdr3_aa: CASTPGGLAGVSDTQYF
v_call: TRBV7-6
clone_size: few
j_call: TRBJ2-3
d_call: TRBD2

cdr3_nt: TGTGCCACCAGCAGAGATTTAAGCCTGGGTAGAGAAAGTGAGCAGTTCTTC
cdr3_aa: CATSRDLSLGRESEQFF
v_call: TRBV15
clone_size: few
j_call: TRBJ2-1
d_call: -

cdr3_nt: TGTGCCAGCAGCTTTACCTTAGCGGGAGGGCGGAGTGAGCAGTTCTTC
cdr3_aa: CASSFTLAGGRSEQFF
v_call: TRBV2
clone_size: once
j_call: TRBJ2-1
d_call: TRBD2

cdr3_nt: TGTGCCATCAGGGGACTAGCAGACGATGAGCAGTTCTTC
cdr3_aa: CAIRGLADDEQFF
v_call: TRBV12-3/TRBV12-4
clone_size: many
j_call: TRBJ2-1
d_call: TRBD2

cdr3_nt: TGCGCCAGCAGCTTGGCCAAAAGGAGCGGGAGTCCAGATACGCAGTATTTT
cdr3_aa: CASSLAKRSGSPDTQYF
v_call: TRBV5-1
clone_size: few
j_call: TRBJ2-3
d_call: TRBD2